The T cell receptor beta chain described here comes from a study of beta chain features in type 1 diabetes. Study at large: Cell yields, age and gender were similar between patients and healthy donors. General observations from the study: The naive, central memory and Treg TCRB repertoires showed an apparent similarity that was greater among patients than among healthy donors. Insertion counts at VDJ junctions were lower in type 1 diabetes patients, who also showed more deletions there. Across all four CD4+ subsets, people with type 1 diabetes showed modestly shorter TCRB CDR3s.

Expressed TCRB transcripts were sequenced after all isolated RNA was converted to cDNA. The read count averaged roughly 4 million across naive, central memory and regulatory T cell samples. Produced via immunoSEQ multiplex PCR; TCRdb's table is partial and in-frame only. The repertoire holds roughly 230,000 clones, approximately 10% seen once, with more than 0.015% in the top ten. This clone was found a few times. What it binds is unknown. Sequenced: naive CD4+ T cells from blood. The clonotype was recovered from a man aged 25-40 years with type 1 diabetes.

This CDR3 reads CASSVEVFWRGEQPQHF. CDR3 nucleotide sequence: TGTGCCAGCAGCGTAGAGGTGTTCTGGCGAGGAGAACAGCCCCAGCATTTT. This sequence joins TRBV9 and TRBJ1-5; D unclear. The germline V gene has CDR1 SGDLS and CDR2 YYNGEE. CDR3 length: 17 amino acids. V was pared by 0 bases and J by 7 bases, with 20 bases between.